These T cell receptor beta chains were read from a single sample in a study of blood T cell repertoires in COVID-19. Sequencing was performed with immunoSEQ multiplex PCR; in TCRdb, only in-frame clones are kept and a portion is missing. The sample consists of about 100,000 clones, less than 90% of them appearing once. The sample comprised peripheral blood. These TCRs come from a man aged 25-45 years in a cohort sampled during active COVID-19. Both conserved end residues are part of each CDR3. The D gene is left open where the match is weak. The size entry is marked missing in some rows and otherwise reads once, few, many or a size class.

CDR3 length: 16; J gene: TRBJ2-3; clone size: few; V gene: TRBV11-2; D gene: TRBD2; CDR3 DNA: TGTGCCAGCAGCCCGCGACTAGCGGGGAGCACAGATACGCAGTATTTT; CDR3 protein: CASSPRLAGSTDTQYF
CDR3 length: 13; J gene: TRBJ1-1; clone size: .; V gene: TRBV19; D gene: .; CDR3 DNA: TGTGCCAGTAGCAGAGGACCGGGGACTGAAGCTTTCTTT; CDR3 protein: CASSRGPGTEAFF
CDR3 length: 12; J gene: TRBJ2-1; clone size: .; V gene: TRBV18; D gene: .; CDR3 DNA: TGTGCCAGCTCGCCGAGCGAGGGGGACCAGTTCTTC; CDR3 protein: CASSPSEGDQFF
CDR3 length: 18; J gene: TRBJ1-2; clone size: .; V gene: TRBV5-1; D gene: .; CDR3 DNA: TGCGCCAGCAGCTTGGCACCGACAGCAAGTCGAATTAACTATGGCTACACCTTC; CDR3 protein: CASSLAPTASRINYGYTF
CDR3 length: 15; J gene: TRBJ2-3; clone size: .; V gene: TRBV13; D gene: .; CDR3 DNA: TGTGCCAGCAGCCCTCCGGGACTCGAGACAGATACGCAGTATTTT; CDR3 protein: CASSPPGLETDTQYF
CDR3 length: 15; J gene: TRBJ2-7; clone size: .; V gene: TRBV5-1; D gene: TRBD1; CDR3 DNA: TGCGCCAGCAGCTCGATAGGGACAGGGGTAGTCGAGCAGTACTTC; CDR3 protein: CASSSIGTGVVEQYF
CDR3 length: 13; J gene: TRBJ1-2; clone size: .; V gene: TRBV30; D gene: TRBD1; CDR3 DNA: TGTGCCTGGGGGGACAGGGGGCTGGTTGGCTACACCTTC; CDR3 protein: CAWGDRGLVGYTF
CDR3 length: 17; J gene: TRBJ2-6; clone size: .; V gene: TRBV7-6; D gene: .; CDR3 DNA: TGTGCCAGCAGCTTTCGTGTGACTGCCGCCGGGGCCAACGTCCTGACTTTC; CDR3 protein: CASSFRVTAAGANVLTF
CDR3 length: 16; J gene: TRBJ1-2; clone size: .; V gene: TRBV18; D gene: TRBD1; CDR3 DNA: TGTGCCAGCTCACCTCAAACAGGGGGGGGCGGCTATGGCTACACCTTC; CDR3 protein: CASSPQTGGGGYGYTF
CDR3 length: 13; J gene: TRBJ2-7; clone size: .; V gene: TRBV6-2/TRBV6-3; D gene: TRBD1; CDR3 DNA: TGTGCCAGCAGTTACGGGGGACAGGGGGAGCAGTACTTC; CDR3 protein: CASSYGGQGEQYF
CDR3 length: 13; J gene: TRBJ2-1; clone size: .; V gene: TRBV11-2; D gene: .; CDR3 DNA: TGTGCCAGCATCAGTTCTGGCTACAATGAGCAGTTCTTC; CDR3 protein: CASISSGYNEQFF
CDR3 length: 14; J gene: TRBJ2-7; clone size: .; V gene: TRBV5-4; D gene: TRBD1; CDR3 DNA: TGTGCCAGCAGCTGGGGACAGAGACCCTACGAGCAGTACTTC; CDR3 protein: CASSWGQRPYEQYF
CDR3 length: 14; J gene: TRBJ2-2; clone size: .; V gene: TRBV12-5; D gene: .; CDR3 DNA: TGTGCTAGTGGGAACAGGGCGAACACCGGGGAGCTGTTTTTT; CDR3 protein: CASGNRANTGELFF
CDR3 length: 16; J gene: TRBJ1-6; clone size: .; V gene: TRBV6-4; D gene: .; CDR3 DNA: TGTGCCAGCAGTGACTTTGGACAGACCTATAATTCACCCCTCCACTTT; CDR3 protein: CASSDFGQTYNSPLHF
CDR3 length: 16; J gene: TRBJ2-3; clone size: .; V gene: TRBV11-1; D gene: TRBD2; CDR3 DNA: TGTGCCAGCAGCTCCCGCGGGGGGGGTAAGACAGATACGCAGTATTTT; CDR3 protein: CASSSRGGGKTDTQYF
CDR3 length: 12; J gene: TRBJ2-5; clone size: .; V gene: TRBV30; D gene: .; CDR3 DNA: TGTGCCTGGACACAGGGAAAAGAGACCCAGTACTTC; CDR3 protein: CAWTQGKETQYF
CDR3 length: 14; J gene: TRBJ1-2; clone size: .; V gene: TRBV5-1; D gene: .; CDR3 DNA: .; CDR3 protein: CASSFGPGLYGYTF
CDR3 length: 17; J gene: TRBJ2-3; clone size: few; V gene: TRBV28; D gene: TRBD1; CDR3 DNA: TGTGCCAGCAGTACCCCTTATGGGACAGCCGACACAGATACGCAGTATTTT; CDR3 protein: CASSTPYGTADTDTQYF
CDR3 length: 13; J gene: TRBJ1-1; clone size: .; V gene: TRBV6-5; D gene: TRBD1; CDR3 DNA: TGTGCCAGCAGTCCCTTAGGGGGCTTTGAAGCTTTCTTT; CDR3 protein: CASSPLGGFEAFF
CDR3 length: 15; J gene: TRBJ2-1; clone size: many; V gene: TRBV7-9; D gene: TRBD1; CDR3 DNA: TGTGCCAGCAGCTCCACCCAGGACAGGGCCCATGAGCAGTTCTTC; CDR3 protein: CASSSTQDRAHEQFF
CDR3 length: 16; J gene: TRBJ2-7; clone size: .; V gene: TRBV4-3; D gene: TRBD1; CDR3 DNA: TGCGCCAGCAGCCAAGATCTCGGGACAGGGGTCTACGAGCAGTACTTC; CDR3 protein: CASSQDLGTGVYEQYF
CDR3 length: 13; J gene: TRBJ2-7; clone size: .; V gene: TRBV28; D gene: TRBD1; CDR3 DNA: TGTGCCAGCAGTCGGCCGGGACAGGGAGGGCAGTACTTC; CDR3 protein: CASSRPGQGGQYF
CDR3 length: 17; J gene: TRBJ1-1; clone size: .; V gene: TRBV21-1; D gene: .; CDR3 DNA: TGTGCCAGCAGCAAAAAAACCAACAGGGGACTGAACACTGAAGCTTTCTTT; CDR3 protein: CASSKKTNRGLNTEAFF
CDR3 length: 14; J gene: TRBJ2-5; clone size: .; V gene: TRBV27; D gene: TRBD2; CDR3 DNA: TGTGCCAGTTCGAGACTAGCGGGGAGGGAGACCCAGTACTTC; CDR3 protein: CASSRLAGRETQYF
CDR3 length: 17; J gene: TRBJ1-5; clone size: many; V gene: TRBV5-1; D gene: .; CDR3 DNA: TGCGCCAGCAGCTTGGAGGTAAGGGGATCTAGCAATCAGCCCCAGCATTTT; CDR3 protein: CASSLEVRGSSNQPQHF
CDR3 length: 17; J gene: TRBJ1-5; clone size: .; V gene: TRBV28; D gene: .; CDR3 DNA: TGTGCCAGCAGAAGACCTTACGGACACGATAGCAATCAGCCCCAGCATTTT; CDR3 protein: CASRRPYGHDSNQPQHF
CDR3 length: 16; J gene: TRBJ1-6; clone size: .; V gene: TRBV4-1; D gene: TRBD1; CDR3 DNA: TGCGCCAGCAGCCAAGAGGGGGGACAGGAAAATTCACCCCTCCACTTT; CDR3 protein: CASSQEGGQENSPLHF
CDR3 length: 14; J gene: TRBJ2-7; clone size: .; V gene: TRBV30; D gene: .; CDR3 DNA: TGTGCCTGGTCGGAGGGGCTCATCGGGTACGAGCAGTACTTC; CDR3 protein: CAWSEGLIGYEQYF
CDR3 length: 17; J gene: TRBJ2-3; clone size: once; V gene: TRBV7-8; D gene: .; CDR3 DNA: TGTGCCAGCATAATCAAGGTCCAGGGGCCTGGCACAGATACGCAGTATTTT; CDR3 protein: CASIIKVQGPGTDTQYF
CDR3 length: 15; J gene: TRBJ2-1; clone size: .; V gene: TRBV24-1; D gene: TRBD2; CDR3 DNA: TGTGCCACCAGTGCGGGGGGGCCATCCTACAATGAGCAGTTCTTC; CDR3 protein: CATSAGGPSYNEQFF
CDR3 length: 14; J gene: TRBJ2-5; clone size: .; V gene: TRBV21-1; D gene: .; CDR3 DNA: TGTGCCAGCAGCAAAGGACCGCGGGGGGAGACCCAGTACTTC; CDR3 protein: CASSKGPRGETQYF
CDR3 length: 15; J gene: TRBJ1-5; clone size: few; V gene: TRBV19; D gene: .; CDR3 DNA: TGTGCCAGTAGTCTTCTGGGGGGAGGGGATCAGCCCCAGCATTTT; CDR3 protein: CASSLLGGGDQPQHF
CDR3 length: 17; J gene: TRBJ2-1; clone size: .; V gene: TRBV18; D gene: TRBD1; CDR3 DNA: TGTGCCAGCTCACGGTACCCGGACAGGGGGGTCTACAATGAGCAGTTCTTC; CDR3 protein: CASSRYPDRGVYNEQFF
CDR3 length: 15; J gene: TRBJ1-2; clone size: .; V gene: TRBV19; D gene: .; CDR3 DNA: TGTGCCAGTAGTAGCGGCATCGCAGCCCGCTCTGGCTACACCTTC; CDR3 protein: CASSSGIAARSGYTF
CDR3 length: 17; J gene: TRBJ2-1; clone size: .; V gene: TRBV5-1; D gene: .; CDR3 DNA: TGCGCCAGCACCCCCGCGGCCAGCACAAACCTGATCGGTGAGCAGTTCTTC; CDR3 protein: CASTPAASTNLIGEQFF
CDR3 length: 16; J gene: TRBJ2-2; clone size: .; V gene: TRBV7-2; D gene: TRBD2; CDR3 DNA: TGTGCCAGCAGCCCCTCGGCGGGGGGGCCCCCCGGGGAGCTGTTTTTT; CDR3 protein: CASSPSAGGPPGELFF
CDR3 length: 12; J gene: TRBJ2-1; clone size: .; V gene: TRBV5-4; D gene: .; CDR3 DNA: TGTGCCAGCAGCTTGATAGACAATGAGCAGTTCTTC; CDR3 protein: CASSLIDNEQFF
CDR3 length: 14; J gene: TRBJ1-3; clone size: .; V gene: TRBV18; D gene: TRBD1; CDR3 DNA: TGTGCCAGCTCACCGCAGGGGGCTGGAAACACCATATATTTT; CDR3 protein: CASSPQGAGNTIYF
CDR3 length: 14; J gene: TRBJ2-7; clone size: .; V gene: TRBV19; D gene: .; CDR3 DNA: TGTGCCAGTAGTTTCCAGGGCAGGCCCTACGAGCAGTACTTC; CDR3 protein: CASSFQGRPYEQYF
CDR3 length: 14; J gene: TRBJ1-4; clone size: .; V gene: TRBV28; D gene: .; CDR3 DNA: TGTGCCAGCAGTCAGGGAGGGAGGTTTGAAAAACTGTTTTTT; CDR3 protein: CASSQGGRFEKLFF
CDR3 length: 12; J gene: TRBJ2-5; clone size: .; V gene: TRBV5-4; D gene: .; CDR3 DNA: TGTGCCAGCAGCTTGAATATCGAGACCCAGTACTTC; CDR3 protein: CASSLNIETQYF
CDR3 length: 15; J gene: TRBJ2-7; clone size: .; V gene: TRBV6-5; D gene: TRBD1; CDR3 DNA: TGTGCCAGCAGCTCCGGTAGGACAGGGGGCTACGAGCAGTACTTC; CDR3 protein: CASSSGRTGGYEQYF
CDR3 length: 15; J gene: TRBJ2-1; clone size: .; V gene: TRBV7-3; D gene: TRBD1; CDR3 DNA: TGTGCCAGCAGCTTATCGGGGACAGGGGACAATGAGCAGTTCTTC; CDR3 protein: CASSLSGTGDNEQFF
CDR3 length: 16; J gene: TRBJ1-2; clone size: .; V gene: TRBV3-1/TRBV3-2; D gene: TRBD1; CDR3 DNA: TGTGCCAGCAGCCAGAGACCGGGACAGGAACGGCACGGCTACACCTTC; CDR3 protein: CASSQRPGQERHGYTF
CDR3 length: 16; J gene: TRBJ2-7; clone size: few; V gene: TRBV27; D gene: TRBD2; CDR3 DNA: TGTGCCAGCAGTCCCTTTGGTAGCGGGGGGCACTACGAGCAGTACTTC; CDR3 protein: CASSPFGSGGHYEQYF
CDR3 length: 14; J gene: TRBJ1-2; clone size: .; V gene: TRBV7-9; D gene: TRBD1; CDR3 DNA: TGTGCCAGCAGCCCGGGACAGGGGAATTATGGCTACACCTTC; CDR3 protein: CASSPGQGNYGYTF
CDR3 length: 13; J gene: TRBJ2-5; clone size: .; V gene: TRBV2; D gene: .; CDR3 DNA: TGTGCCAGCAGCACCGCCGCCAGGGAGACCCAGTACTTC; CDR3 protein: CASSTAARETQYF
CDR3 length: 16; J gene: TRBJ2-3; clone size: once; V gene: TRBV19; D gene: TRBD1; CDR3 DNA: TGTGCCAGTAGTATAGATACAGGGGGCTGGACAGATACGCAGTATTTT; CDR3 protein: CASSIDTGGWTDTQYF
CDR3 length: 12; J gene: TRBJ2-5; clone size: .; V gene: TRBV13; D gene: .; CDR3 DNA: TGTGCCAGCAGCTCCGACCAAGAGACCCAGTACTTC; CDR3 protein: CASSSDQETQYF
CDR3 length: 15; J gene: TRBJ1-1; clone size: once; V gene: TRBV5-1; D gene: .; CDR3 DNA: TGCGCCAGCAGCACCCTACAGGGCTCGAACACTGAAGCTTTCTTT; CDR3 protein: CASSTLQGSNTEAFF
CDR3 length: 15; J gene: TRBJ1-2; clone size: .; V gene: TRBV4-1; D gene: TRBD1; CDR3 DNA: TGCGCCAGCAGTCCCCCGGGACAGGCCTCCTATGGCTACACCTTC; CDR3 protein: CASSPPGQASYGYTF
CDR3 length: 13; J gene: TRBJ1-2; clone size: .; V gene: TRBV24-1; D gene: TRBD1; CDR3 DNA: TGTGCCACCAGCTCGACAGGGGTGGATGGCTACACCTTC; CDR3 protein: CATSSTGVDGYTF
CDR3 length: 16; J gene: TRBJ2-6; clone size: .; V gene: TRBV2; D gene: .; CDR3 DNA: TGTGCCAGCAGTGATTTTGGCAGCTCTGGGGCCAACGTCCTGACTTTC; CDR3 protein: CASSDFGSSGANVLTF
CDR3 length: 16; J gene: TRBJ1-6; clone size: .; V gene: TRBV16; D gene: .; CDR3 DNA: TGTGCCAGCAGCCAATCGGCCAGGCCCCTTAATTCACCCCTCCACTTT; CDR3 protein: CASSQSARPLNSPLHF
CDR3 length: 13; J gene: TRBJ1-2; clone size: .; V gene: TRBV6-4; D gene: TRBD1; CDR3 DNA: TGTGCCAGCAGTAGGACAGGTGTAGATGGCTACACCTTC; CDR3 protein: CASSRTGVDGYTF